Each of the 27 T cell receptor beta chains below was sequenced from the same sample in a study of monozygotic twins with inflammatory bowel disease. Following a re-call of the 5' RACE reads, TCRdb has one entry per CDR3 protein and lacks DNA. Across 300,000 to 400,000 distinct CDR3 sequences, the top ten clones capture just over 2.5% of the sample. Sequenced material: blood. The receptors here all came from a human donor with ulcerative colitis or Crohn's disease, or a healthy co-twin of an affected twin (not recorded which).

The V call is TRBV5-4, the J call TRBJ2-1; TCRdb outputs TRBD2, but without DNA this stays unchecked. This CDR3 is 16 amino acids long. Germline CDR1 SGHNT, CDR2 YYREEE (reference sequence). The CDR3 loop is CASSTSGGAAYNEQFF.

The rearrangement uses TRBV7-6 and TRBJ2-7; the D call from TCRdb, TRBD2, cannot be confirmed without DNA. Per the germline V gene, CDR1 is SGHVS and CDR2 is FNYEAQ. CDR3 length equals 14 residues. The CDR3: CASSLAPGPYEQYF. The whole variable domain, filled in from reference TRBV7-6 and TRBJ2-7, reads GAGVSQSPRYKVTKRGQDVALRCDPISGHVSLYWYRQALGQGPEFLTYFNYEAQQDKSGLPNDRFSAERPEGSISTLTIQRTEQRDSAMYRCASSLAPGPYEQYFGPGTRLTVT.

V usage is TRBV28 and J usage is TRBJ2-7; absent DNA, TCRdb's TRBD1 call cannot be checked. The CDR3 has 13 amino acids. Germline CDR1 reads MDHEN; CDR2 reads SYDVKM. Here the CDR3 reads CASQPGQSYEQYF.

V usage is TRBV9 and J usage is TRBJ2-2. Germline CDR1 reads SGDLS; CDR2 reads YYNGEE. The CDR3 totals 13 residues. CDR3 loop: CASSVVEQGELFF. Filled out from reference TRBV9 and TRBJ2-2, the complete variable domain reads DSGVTQTPKHLITATGQRVTLRCSPRSGDLSVYWYQQSLDQGLQFLIQYYNGEERAKGNILERFSAQQFPDLHSELNLSSLELGDSALYFCASSVVEQGELFFGEGSRLTVL.

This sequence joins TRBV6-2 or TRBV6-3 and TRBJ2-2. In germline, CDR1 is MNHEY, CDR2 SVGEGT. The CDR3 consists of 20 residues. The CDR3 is CASSYFFRQVEEPTTGELFF.

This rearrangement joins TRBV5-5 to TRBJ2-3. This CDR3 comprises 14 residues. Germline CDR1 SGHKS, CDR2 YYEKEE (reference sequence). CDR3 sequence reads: CASSPRPGTDTQYF.

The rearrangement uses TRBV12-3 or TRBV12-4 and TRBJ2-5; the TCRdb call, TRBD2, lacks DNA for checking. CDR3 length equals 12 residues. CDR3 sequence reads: CASGPSQETQYF.

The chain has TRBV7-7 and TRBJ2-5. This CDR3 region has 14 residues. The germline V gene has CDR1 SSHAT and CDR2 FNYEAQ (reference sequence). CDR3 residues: CASSLDRHQETQYF.

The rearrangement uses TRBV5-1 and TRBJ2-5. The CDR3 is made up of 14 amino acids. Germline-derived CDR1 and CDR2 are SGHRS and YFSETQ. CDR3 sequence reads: CASSLFTGQETQYF.

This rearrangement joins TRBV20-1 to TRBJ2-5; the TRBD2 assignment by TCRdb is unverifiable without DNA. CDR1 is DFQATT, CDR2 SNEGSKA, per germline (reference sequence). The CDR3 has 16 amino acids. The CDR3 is CSRTGLAGGPRETQYF.

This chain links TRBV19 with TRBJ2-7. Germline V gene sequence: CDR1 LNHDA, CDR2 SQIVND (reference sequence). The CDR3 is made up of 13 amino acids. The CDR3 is CASSILASYEQYF. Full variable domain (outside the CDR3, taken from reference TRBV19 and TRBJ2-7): DGGITQSPKYLFRKEGQNVTLSCEQNLNHDAMYWYRQDPGQGLRLIYYSQIVNDFQKGDIAEGYSVSREKKESFPLTVTSAQKNPTAFYLCASSILASYEQYFGPGTRLTVT.

CDR3 loop: CASSLDGISNQPQHF. The chain is built from TRBV12-3 or TRBV12-4 and TRBJ1-5. The CDR3 length is 15 residues.

The CDR3 loop reads CASRMGARYEQYF. This chain uses TRBV27 with TRBJ2-7; the TCRdb call, TRBD1, lacks DNA for checking. Germline V gene sequence: CDR1 MNHEY, CDR2 SMNVEV (reference sequence). The length of the CDR3 is 13 residues.

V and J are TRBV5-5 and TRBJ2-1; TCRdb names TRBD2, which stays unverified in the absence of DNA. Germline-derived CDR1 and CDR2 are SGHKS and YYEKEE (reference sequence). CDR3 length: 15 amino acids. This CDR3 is CASSLAGGHYNEQFF.

CDR3 loop: CASSPGQKANTGELFF. This chain joins TRBV4-1 and TRBJ2-2; TCRdb's D call, TRBD1, is unchecked because there is no DNA. The germline gives CDR1 MGHRA, CDR2 YSYEKL. The CDR3 totals 16 residues.

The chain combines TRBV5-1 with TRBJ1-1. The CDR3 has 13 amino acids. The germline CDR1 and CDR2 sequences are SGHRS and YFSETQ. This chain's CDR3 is CASSRGVDTEAFF.

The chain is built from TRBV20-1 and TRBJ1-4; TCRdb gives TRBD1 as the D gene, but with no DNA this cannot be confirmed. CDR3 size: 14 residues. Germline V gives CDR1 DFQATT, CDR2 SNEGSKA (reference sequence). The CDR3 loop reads CSAPVGTGDEKLFF.

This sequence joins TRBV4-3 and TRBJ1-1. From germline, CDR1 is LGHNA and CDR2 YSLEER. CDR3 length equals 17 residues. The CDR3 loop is CASSQVGREGLNTEAFF.

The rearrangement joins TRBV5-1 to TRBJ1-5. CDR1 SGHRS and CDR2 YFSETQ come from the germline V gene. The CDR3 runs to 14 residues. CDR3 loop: CASSLWGSNQPQHF.

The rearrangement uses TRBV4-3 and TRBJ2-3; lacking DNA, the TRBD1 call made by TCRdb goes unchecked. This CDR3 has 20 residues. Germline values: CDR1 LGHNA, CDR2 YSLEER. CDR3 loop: CASSQEPGHGPVGRTDTQYF.

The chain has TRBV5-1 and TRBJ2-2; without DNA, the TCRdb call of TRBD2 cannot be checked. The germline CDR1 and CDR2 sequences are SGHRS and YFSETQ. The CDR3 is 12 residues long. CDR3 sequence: CASSSGGGELFF.

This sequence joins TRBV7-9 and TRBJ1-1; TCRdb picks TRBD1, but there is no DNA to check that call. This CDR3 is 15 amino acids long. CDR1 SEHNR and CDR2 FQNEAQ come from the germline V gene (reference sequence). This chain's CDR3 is CASSSRTVGGTEAFF.

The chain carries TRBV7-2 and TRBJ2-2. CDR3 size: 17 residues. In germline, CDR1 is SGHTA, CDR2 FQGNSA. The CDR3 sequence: CASSLATSVSSTGELFF.

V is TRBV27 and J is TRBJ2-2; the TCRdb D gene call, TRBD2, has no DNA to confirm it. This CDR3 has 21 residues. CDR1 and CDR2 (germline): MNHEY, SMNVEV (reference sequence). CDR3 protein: CASSRSGLGGPRKSNTGELFF.

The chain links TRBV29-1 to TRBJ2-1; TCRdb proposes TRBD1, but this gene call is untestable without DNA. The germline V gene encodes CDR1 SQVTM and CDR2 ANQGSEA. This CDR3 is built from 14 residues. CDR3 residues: CSVEGQGDGNEQFF.

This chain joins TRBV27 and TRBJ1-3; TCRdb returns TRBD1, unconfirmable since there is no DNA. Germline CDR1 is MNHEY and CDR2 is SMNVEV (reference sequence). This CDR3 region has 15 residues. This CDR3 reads CASSLSSGAGNTIYF.

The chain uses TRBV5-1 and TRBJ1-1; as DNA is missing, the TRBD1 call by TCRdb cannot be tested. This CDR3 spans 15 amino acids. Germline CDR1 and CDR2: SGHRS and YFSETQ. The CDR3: CASSGTGHENTEAFF.